The sequence of this TCR beta chain was determined in a study of shared clonotypes between healthy human individuals. The study's findings and limits: Incomplete sequencing of sorted subsets was indicated by rarefaction despite large depth.

Study donors comprised healthy, HIV-negative adults devoid of recent acute infection or vaccination. This clone was observed once. The antigen is unknown. Losses at the gene ends were 4 bases for V and 0 bases for J; bases not matched to a gene: 4. CDR1 is LGHNT and CDR2 is FRNRAP in the germline V gene. The CDR3 totals 15 residues. Sequencing was performed with immunoSEQ multiplex PCR; in TCRdb, only in-frame clones are kept and a portion is missing. The table has just over 2,000,000 clones, 95% seen once. What was sequenced was naive CD4+ T cells sorted from blood. Subset here: CD45RA+ positively selected. The chain is built from TRBV12-5 and TRBJ1-1, with 8 bases matching TRBD1. The TCR comes from a man younger than 30 in good health. In DNA, the CDR3 is TGTGCTAGTGGTTCCCCACAGGGGGTGAACACTGAAGCTTTCTTT. This sequence encodes CASGSPQGVNTEAFF.